This entry features one T cell receptor beta chain sequence. Its specific antigen is unknown. There are no base qualities to consult, and no much larger clone falls within one base. The CDR3 regions of human TCRbeta chains were analyzed by immunosequencing. As for how the authors treated the data: Repertoire TCRs were matched against a reference library of SARS-CoV-2-specific TCRs generated with the MIRA antigen-specificity platform. Breadth was defined as the fraction of unique TCRs that were SARS-CoV-2-associated, and depth was defined as the fraction of total T cells that were SARS-CoV-2-associated. Using the MIRA data, each spike-specific TCR was assigned both to the spike region to which the TCR was reactive and to a CD4 or CD8 class. Log10-transformed breadth and depth values were compared by one-way ANOVA with Sidak's multiple comparisons tests. TCRdb holds this immuneACCESS table with in-frame rearrangements only. Some clones are missing; in checked studies, unresolved V genes explain under half, and the rest has no known cause. That table gives V, J and clone size, and the DNA gave D and trimming. In all, the sample holds about 130,000 clones, and 90% of those were seen once. The top ten hold about 4% of the sample.

The data originate from a study of T cell responses to AZD1222 COVID-19 vaccine (TCRdb year 2021). Turning to the overall study: TCR sequencing was performed for roughly 240 trial participants, of whom 207 were given two doses of AZD1222 and around 25 were given two doses of MenACWY control vaccine. Trial participants were enrolled into age subgroups of 18-55, 56-69 and 70-plus years, which contained 148, 28 and 57 TCR-sequenced participants, respectively. Study-wide conclusions, independent of this receptor: The 56-69-year group was small, and its depth increase did not reach significance, likely because of low power. Vaccine-associated CD4 TCRs spanned the whole spike protein, with dominant responses in regions 160-218 and 743-854. Participants were mostly white British, with more females than males. The authors suggested clonal diversity may have been underestimated. After two AZD1222 doses, spike-specific TCR breadth and depth were significantly higher than at day 0 and than in MenACWY recipients. Because no samples from the day 14 peak response were available, repertoires could be characterized only after the peak T cell response. Conclusions about previously exposed vaccinees were limited because only a handful of AZD1222 recipients were SARS-CoV-2 seropositive at baseline. Reportedly, close to half of the unique spike-specific TCRs recognized epitopes lying outside the regions that are mutated in the B.1.351 and B.1.1.7 variants.

What the time point label conveys for this sample: baseline before first vaccination. The sample's treatment or condition label, in plain terms: meningococcal conjugate vaccine given as trial control. The vaccinee samples were drawn from two UK trials, COV001 and COV002, one of which was a single-blind randomized controlled phase 2/3 trial testing AZD1222 (ChAdOx1 nCoV-19) in healthy adults. For TCRbeta chain sequencing, PBMC samples from trial participants were taken at day 0 and at day 28 after the second dose. V is shortened by 4 bases, J by 0 bases, and the region joining them spans 16 bases. The germline V gene gives CDR1 as MNHEY and CDR2 as SVGEGT. From the cysteine up to the phenylalanine, the CDR3 has a length of 17 residues. Left in the record is the CDR3 DNA by itself, 51 bases read in frame from the first base.

The source was peripheral blood, collected on day 0 of MenACWY control vaccination. The chain was built from TRBV6-2 or TRBV6-3 and TRBJ1-5; a weak D assignment points to TRBD1 (6 bases agree). This receptor was obtained from an adult in good health. The nucleotides are TGTGCCAGCAGTTCCCTGACGACAGGACATAGCAATCAGCCCCAGCATTTT. This yields the protein CASSSLTTGHSNQPQHF.